These 7 T cell receptor beta chains originate from one sample sequenced in a study of beta chain features in type 1 diabetes. General study findings and limits: The study found moderately but significantly shorter TCRB CDR3s in all four CD4+ subsets of Type 1 diabetes patients.

Their recognized antigens are unknown. All of the isolated RNA was reverse transcribed, so expressed TCRB transcripts were sequenced. Assay used: immunoSEQ multiplex PCR; TCRdb lists only in-frame clones, some missing. The table records 150,000 to 200,000 clones, 7.8% of them present only once. The sample taken for sequencing was central memory CD4+ T cells from blood. These TCRs come from a woman between 35 and 50 years old with type 1 diabetes.

The CDR3 nucleotides are TGTGCCAGCAGTTTATCACAGGGCGGAAAAAACGAGCAGTACTTC. Amino acids: CASSLSQGGKNEQYF. The genes are TRBV27 and TRBJ2-7; TRBD1 is a possible D gene (6 bases). The CDR3 is made up of 15 amino acids. The germline V gene encodes CDR1 MNHEY and CDR2 SMNVEV (reference sequence). V gave up 0 bases and J gave up 5 bases, with 14 bases separating them.

This chain joins TRBV5-1 and TRBJ2-5; possible D gene TRBD1, 6 bases. TRBJ2-7 matches the DNA end more closely, so the J call is doubtful. Germline CDR1 is SGHRS and CDR2 is YFSETQ. The CDR3 contains 14 residues. Here the CDR3 DNA reads TGCGCCAGCAGCGCCACAGGGAGCTCCTACGAGCAGTACTTC. This codes for CASSATGSSYEQYF.

This clone was seen a few times. J is TRBJ2-2 and V is TRBV9, with D possibly being TRBD2 (5 bases). Trimming took 2 bases from V and 3 from J, leaving 11 bases between them. This CDR3 is built from 15 residues. Germline CDR1 reads SGDLS; CDR2 reads YYNGEE. The CDR3 DNA is TGTGCCAGCAGCGTCGAGGGATGGGACACCGGGGAGCTGTTTTTT. The encoded protein is CASSVEGWDTGELFF.

This clone has more than one count but fewer than ten. The chain couples TRBV25-1 to TRBJ2-1; D gene ambiguous. The V gene's germline CDR1 is MGHDK and CDR2 SYGVNS. The CDR3 extends over 13 amino acids. V was pared by 8 bases and J by 12 bases, with 20 bases between. The CDR3: CASDHTDKAGQFF. CDR3 in DNA: TGTGCCAGCGATCATACCGACAAGGCAGGGCAGTTCTTC.

This sequence joins TRBV19 and TRBJ2-3, with 9 bases lining up with TRBD2. Unmatched junction bases numbered 11, after V lost 6 bases and J lost 7 bases. The V gene's germline CDR1 is LNHDA and CDR2 SQIVND (reference sequence). The CDR3 has 15 amino acids. CDR3 DNA sequence: TGTGCCAGTAGCCTGACTAGCGGACGCGGGTATACGCAGTATTTT. It is translated as CASSLTSGRGYTQYF.

In this sample, this clone turned up a few times. The J gene is TRBJ2-3, the V gene TRBV5-6; a possible D gene is TRBD2 (6 bases). This CDR3 has 14 amino acids. The germline CDR1 and CDR2 sequences are SGHDT and YYEEEE. The germline V and J ends were trimmed by 4 bases and 5 bases, with 14 bases remaining between them. CDR3 nucleotides: TGTGCCAGCAGCCTCGGGGGACCGAGAGATACGCAGTATTTT. Protein sequence: CASSLGGPRDTQYF.

This clone has more than one count but fewer than ten. This chain's CDR3 is CASSTDYEQYF. CDR3 bases: TGCGCCAGCAGTACAGACTACGAGCAGTACTTC. This rearrangement joins TRBV5-1 to TRBJ2-7; D gene ambiguous. V was shortened by 5 bases and J by 3 bases, with 6 bases between the two germline ends. Germline CDR1 reads SGHRS; CDR2 reads YFSETQ. The CDR3 is 11 amino acids.